This TCR beta chain was recorded in a study of shared clonotypes between healthy human individuals. V was clipped by 6 bases and J by 6 bases, with 15 bases between them. CDR3 size: 13 residues. Germline values: CDR1 MNHEY, CDR2 SVGAGI. The data were produced by immunoSEQ multiplex PCR, yet TCRdb's version contains in-frame clones alone and is incomplete. The sample yields about 1.1 million clones, 60% to 80% seen once. The sequenced material came from memory CD4+ T cells from PBMCs. Stated subset: CD45RA-negative fraction. The chain joins TRBV6-5 to TRBJ2-7, with D perhaps assigned TRBD1 or TRBD2 (5 bases each). The source of this sequence is a man in his late teens or twenties in good health. Some clones in this sample may be carry-over from other donors' samples. In nucleotides, the CDR3 is TGTGCCAGCAGAACCGGGGCCCGAGCCGAGCAGTACTTC. This gives the protein CASRTGARAEQYF.